These 15 T cell receptor beta chains were all obtained from the same sample, sequenced in a study of early T cells in non-severe SARS-CoV-2 infection. In TCRdb, the 5' RACE reads were re-called with MiXCR into one record per CDR3 protein. The repertoire holds about 49,000 distinct CDR3 sequences, with about 4.1% as singletons. Sequencing was carried out using whole blood. The receptors stem from an adult who was a healthcare worker with PCR-confirmed SARS-CoV-2 infection or an uninfected control (not recorded which).

This clonotype has at least ten counts. The genes are TRBV7-9 and TRBJ1-3, with no clear D. Germline V gene sequence: CDR1 SEHNR, CDR2 FQNEAQ (reference sequence). V lost 5 bases to trimming and J lost 0 bases, with 11 bases between them. CDR3 length: 15 residues. In nucleotides, the CDR3 is TGTGCCAGCAGCGAGGAATTCAGCTCTGGAAACACCATATATTTT. This codes for CASSEEFSSGNTIYF.

In this sample, this clonotype turned up many times. The V call is TRBV3-1, the J call TRBJ1-3, with unresolved D. This CDR3 has 13 residues. V lost 0 bases and J lost 4, with 4 bases in between. Germline V CDR1 and CDR2: LGHDT, YNNKEL (reference sequence). CDR3 nucleotides: TGTGCCAGCAGCCAAGAACTGGGAAACACCATATATTTT. It is translated as CASSQELGNTIYF.

This clonotype was detected many times. The genes are TRBV10-1 and TRBJ2-7; 9 bases are shared with TRBD2. The CDR3 is made up of 16 amino acids. Germline V gives CDR1 WNHNN, CDR2 SYGVQD (reference sequence). Trimming at V came to 3 bases and at J to 4 bases, leaving 10 bases not matched to a gene. This chain's CDR3 is CASSDPSSGSGYEQYF. The DNA of the CDR3 is TGCGCCAGCAGTGACCCTAGTAGCGGGAGTGGTTACGAGCAGTACTTC.

This clonotype was counted ten times or more. The rearrangement joins TRBV5-6 to TRBJ2-2; 9 nucleotides match TRBD1. Germline trimming cut 4 bases from V and 2 bases from J; bases unmatched to any gene: 6. Germline CDR1 and CDR2: SGHDT and YYEEEE. This CDR3 is built from 16 residues. This CDR3 reads CASSPGQGRNTGELFF. The CDR3 DNA is TGTGCCAGCAGCCCGGGACAGGGAAGAAACACCGGGGAGCTGTTTTTT.

The V gene is TRBV3-1, the J gene TRBJ2-2; D is possibly TRBD1 (5 bases). The V end was cut by 0 bases, the J end by 2 bases, with 13 bases between. Germline V gene lookup returns CDR1 LGHDT and CDR2 YNNKEL (reference sequence). This CDR3 contains 17 residues. CDR3 in amino acids: CASSQEFGAHNTGELFF. The CDR3 DNA is TGTGCCAGCAGCCAAGAGTTTGGGGCCCACAACACCGGGGAGCTGTTTTTT.

This clonotype was observed at least ten times. The V and J genes are TRBV11-2 and TRBJ2-7; TRBD1 is a possible D gene (5 bases). The V and J ends lost 5 bases and 1 base respectively, with 12 bases between them. Germline V gene data show CDR1 as SGHAT and CDR2 as FQNNGV. The CDR3 contains 14 residues. CDR3 in DNA: TGTGCCAGCAGCGAAAGGACAACTTCCTACGAGCAGTACTTC. Translation gives CASSERTTSYEQYF.

The table lists this clonotype with many counts. J is TRBJ1-6 and V is TRBV3-1; 7 positions match TRBD1. The germline V gene encodes CDR1 LGHDT and CDR2 YNNKEL (reference sequence). Unmatched junction bases numbered 7, after V lost 4 bases and J lost 7 bases. CDR3 length: 15 amino acids. The CDR3 region is CASSRQGSGNSPLHF. The CDR3 bases are TGTGCCAGCAGCCGACAGGGTTCCGGGAATTCACCCCTCCACTTT.

The rearrangement joins TRBV12-3 or TRBV12-4 to TRBJ1-1; a possible D gene is TRBD1 (6 bases). The CDR3 totals 13 residues. The germline V and J ends were trimmed by 6 bases and 3 bases, with 11 bases remaining between them. Here the CDR3 DNA reads TGTGCCAGCAGCTATAACAGGGACACTGAAGCTTTCTTT. Its protein is CASSYNRDTEAFF.

This clonotype has at least ten counts. V and J are TRBV2 and TRBJ1-5; 7 bases line up with TRBD1. The CDR3 has 13 amino acids. Germline CDR1 and CDR2: SNHLY and FYNNEI. V dropped 6 bases and J dropped 5; count of bases not matched to a gene: 4. The CDR3 DNA sequence: TGTGCCAGCAGGGATACAGGGGATCAGCCCCAGCATTTT. It encodes CASRDTGDQPQHF. Full variable domain (missing parts from reference TRBV2 and TRBJ1-5): EPEVTQTPSHQVTQMGQEVILRCVPISNHLYFYWYRQILGQKVEFLVSFYNNEISEKSEIFDDQFSVERPDGSNFTLKIRSTKLEDSAMYFCASRDTGDQPQHFGDGTRLSIL.

In DNA form, the CDR3 reads TGCAGTGCTAGAGACCTCCACGGGGGAAACACCATATATTTT. It yields the protein CSARDLHGGNTIYF. The chain couples TRBV20-1 to TRBJ1-3; D ambiguous. V was trimmed by 0 bases and J by 4 bases, leaving 10 bases between them. The CDR3 sequence is 14 residues long. The germline V gene encodes CDR1 DFQATT and CDR2 SNEGSKA (reference sequence).

The gene calls are TRBV18 and TRBJ2-2; D may correspond to TRBD1 or TRBD2 (6 bases each). This CDR3 comprises 15 residues. CDR1 is KGHSH and CDR2 is LQKENI in the germline V gene. V dropped 0 bases and J dropped 5 bases, with 10 bases sitting between them. Here the CDR3 reads CASSPPQGGTGELFF. CDR3 nucleotide sequence: TGTGCCAGCTCACCACCACAGGGAGGTACCGGGGAGCTGTTTTTT. The whole variable domain, remainder taken from reference TRBV18 and TRBJ2-2, is NAGVMQNPRHLVRRRGQEARLRCSPMKGHSHVYWYRQLPEEGLKFMVYLQKENIIDESGMPKERFSAEFPKEGPSILRIQQVVRGDSAAYFCASSPPQGGTGELFFGEGSRLTVL.

In regard to this clonotype: One end of the junction varies from germline; a read error may be responsible. The chain couples TRBV5-6 to TRBJ2-3, with D possibly matching TRBD1 (6 bases). The CDR3 has 15 residues. Germline V lookup: CDR1 SGHDT, CDR2 YYEEEE. CDR3 DNA: TGCGCCAGCAGCCAACAGGGACCGACCACAGATACGCAGTATTTT. Translating gives CASSQQGPTTDTQYF.

Many counts were recorded for this clonotype. This chain links TRBV25-1 with TRBJ2-7; D uncertain. CDR1 and CDR2 from the germline V gene are MGHDK and SYGVNS. The CDR3 length is 14 residues. V was cut by 3 bases and J by 0 bases, with 9 bases left in between. This CDR3 is CASSDSLSSYEQYF. In DNA, the CDR3 is TGTGCCAGCAGTGACTCCCTGAGCTCCTACGAGCAGTACTTC.

This clonotype was detected a few times. The chain is built from TRBV19 and TRBJ2-7; D is perhaps TRBD1 (5 bases). The V end was cut by 3 bases, the J end by 1 base, with 7 bases between. This CDR3 is built from 13 residues. Germline-derived CDR1 and CDR2 are LNHDA and SQIVND (reference sequence). The DNA for the CDR3 is TGTGCCAGTAGTATGACAGATTCCTACGAGCAGTACTTC. This sequence encodes CASSMTDSYEQYF.

The table lists this clonotype with a few counts. The chain joins TRBV14 to TRBJ2-2; D is uncertain. V gave up 4 bases and J gave up 3 bases, with 3 bases separating them. The V gene's germline CDR1 is SGHDN and CDR2 FVKESK. The CDR3 runs to 12 residues. Written as DNA, the CDR3 is TGTGCCAGCAGCCGACACACCGGGGAGCTGTTTTTT. Translated: CASSRHTGELFF.